This T cell receptor beta chain comes out of a study of blood T cell repertoires in COVID-19. Study details: T cells, B-cell-depleted T cells, or PBMCs supplied cDNA or gDNA.

The authors' processing: Scientists estimated how many nucleated cells there were by amplifying reference gene primers. Sequencing was performed with immunoSEQ multiplex PCR; in TCRdb, only in-frame clones are kept and a portion is missing. That table supplies the V and J calls and clone size; D and trimming were determined from the DNA. The sample shows roughly 280,000 clones, approximately 83% of them seen only once. The germline gives CDR1 SGDLS, CDR2 YYNGEE. CDR3 length: 14 residues. The J segment lost 7 bases and the V segment lost 6 bases, leaving 8 bases of the junction unmatched. The TCR sequence derives from a woman in her sixties or seventies with acute or convalescent COVID-19. The rearrangement uses TRBV9 and TRBJ2-1; 9 positions match TRBD1. Sequencing used peripheral blood. The CDR3 nucleotides are TGTGCCAGCACTAGGACAGGGGCGCTGAATGAGCAGTTCTTC. This encodes CASTRTGALNEQFF. The full variable domain, with the rest looked up from reference TRBV9 and TRBJ2-1, is DSGVTQTPKHLITATGQRVTLRCSPRSGDLSVYWYQQSLDQGLQFLIQYYNGEERAKGNILERFSAQQFPDLHSELNLSSLELGDSALYFCASTRTGALNEQFFGPGTRLTVL.